This TCR beta chain was recorded in a study of shared clonotypes between healthy human individuals. Trimming removed 2 bases from V and 4 bases from J, with 15 bases in between. The CDR3 consists of 15 residues. Looked up from germline, CDR1 is MNHEY and CDR2 is SVGAGI. The data were produced by immunoSEQ multiplex PCR, yet TCRdb's version contains in-frame clones alone and is incomplete. Of around 2.3 million clones listed, about 94% are singletons. The origin of this receptor is a young man in good health. The chain has TRBV6-5 and TRBJ2-7; maybe TRBD1 (5 bases). Material for sequencing was naive CD4+ T cells sorted from blood. The sample's subset: CD45RA+ positively selected. In DNA form, the CDR3 reads TGTGCCAGCAGTTACGTGCAGGGCGTATCGTACGAGCAGTACTTC. It yields the protein CASSYVQGVSYEQYF.